Presented here are 5 T cell receptor beta chains from one specimen sequenced in a study of cytomegalovirus exposure and HLA in healthy donors. Vbeta (60) and Jbeta (13) primers were used in the PCR. Produced via immunoSEQ multiplex PCR; TCRdb's table is partial and in-frame only. The data show some 200,000 clones, with approximately 78% seen just once and around 0.75% held by the top ten. The sample consisted of PBMCs. Receptors were obtained from a woman aged 18-29 years in good health and CMV-seronegative.

This clone was observed once. V and J are TRBV5-1 and TRBJ1-5; no clear D. V gave up 0 bases and J gave up 5 bases, with 9 bases separating them. The germline V gene encodes CDR1 SGHRS and CDR2 YFSETQ. This CDR3 spans 14 amino acids. The CDR3 spells CASSLGGFDQPQHF. In nucleotides, the CDR3 is TGCGCCAGCAGCTTGGGAGGGTTTGATCAGCCCCAGCATTTT. The full variable domain, its missing parts supplied by reference TRBV5-1 and TRBJ1-5, is KAGVTQTPRYLIKTRGQQVTLSCSPISGHRSVSWYQQTPGQGLQFLFEYFSETQRNKGNFPGRFSGRQFSNSRSEMNVSTLELGDSALYLCASSLGGFDQPQHFGDGTRLSIL.

The chain links TRBV19 to TRBJ1-6; weak D call: TRBD1 (6 bases). V dropped 3 bases and J dropped 7 bases, with 13 bases sitting between them. The CDR3 contains 15 residues. The germline V gene has CDR1 LNHDA and CDR2 SQIVND (reference sequence). The CDR3 spells CASSMIRDTNSPLHF. The CDR3 coding sequence is TGTGCCAGTAGTATGATCCGGGACACCAATTCACCCCTCCACTTT.

The chain couples TRBV13 to TRBJ1-3, with D perhaps matching TRBD1 (5 bases). Germline-derived CDR1 and CDR2 are PRHDT and FYEKMQ (reference sequence). The CDR3 runs 15 residues. With 5 bases removed from V and 4 bases from J, the gap between germline ends came to 15 bases. In DNA, the CDR3 is TGTGCCAGCAGCCCCTTAGGGCAGGGAGGAAACACCATATATTTT. Encoded protein: CASSPLGQGGNTIYF.

Notes on this clone: The junction differs from germline at one of its ends, possibly a read error. V and J are TRBV7-9 and TRBJ2-2; D may be TRBD2 (7 bases). The CDR3 runs 16 residues. Germline loops: CDR1 SEHNR, CDR2 FQNEAQ (reference sequence). CDR3 nucleotides: TGTTCCAGCAGCCCCCGGGGGGCCTCGGACACCGGGGAGCTGTTTTTT. This gives the protein CSSSPRGASDTGELFF.

The chain couples TRBV25-1 to TRBJ2-5, with TRBD2 as a possible D gene (6 bases). The V end was cut by 6 bases, the J end by 3 bases, with 14 bases between. The CDR3 runs to 14 residues. The V gene's germline CDR1 is MGHDK and CDR2 SYGVNS. The CDR3 DNA sequence: TGTGCCAGCAGGAAGTCAGGAGGGGAAGAGACCCAGTACTTC. This sequence encodes CASRKSGGEETQYF.